These T cell receptor beta chains were read from a single sample in a study of CD8 T cells in Susac syndrome. TCRdb re-analysed the immunoSEQ multiplex PCR reads in MiXCR, keeping a single row per CDR3 protein. In the table there are around 170,000 distinct CDR3 sequences, almost 96% of which are singletons. The sequenced sample consisted of CD4+ T cells from PBMCs. The receptor set was obtained from a human donor with Susac syndrome. The CDR3 runs from the conserved cysteine through the conserved F or W. The D gene is left open where the match is weak. Not all rows give a size; the values are once, few, many and, for expanded clones, a class.

TRBV7-9,TRBJ1-1,NA,TRBD1,TGTGCCAGCAGACGGGACAGGGGCGCAGGATACACTGAAGCTTTCTTT,CASRRDRGAGYTEAFF
TRBV3-1,TRBJ1-6,NA,NA,TGTGCCAGCGACGGATATAATTCACCCCTCCACTTT,CASDGYNSPLHF
TRBV12-5,TRBJ2-5,NA,NA,TGTGCTAGTGGTTTGGTACCGAAAGACGAGGCAGGGGCCCAAGAGACCCAGTACTTC,CASGLVPKDEAGAQETQYF
TRBV12-3/TRBV12-4,TRBJ1-2,NA,NA,TGTGCCAGCAGTCCTACAAGTTCCTATGGCTACACCTTC,CASSPTSSYGYTF
TRBV7-6,TRBJ2-3,NA,NA,TGTGCCAGCAGCTCCCCCGGGGGCACAGATACGCAGTATTTT,CASSSPGGTDTQYF
TRBV30,TRBJ2-1,NA,TRBD2,TGTGCCGGAGGGACTAGCGGGGGGGCCGGCAACAATGAGCAGTTCTTC,CAGGTSGGAGNNEQFF
TRBV29-1,TRBJ2-7,NA,NA,TGCAGCGTTGAGGCAGGGGTTGACTACGAGCAGTACTTC,CSVEAGVDYEQYF
TRBV12-3/TRBV12-4,TRBJ2-1,NA,NA,TGTGCCAGCAGGCGCGGGGTCCAGAATGAGCAGTTCTTC,CASRRGVQNEQFF
TRBV29-1,TRBJ2-3,NA,NA,TGCAGCGTTGAGTCCCGGAGCACAGATACGCAGTATTTT,CSVESRSTDTQYF
TRBV15,TRBJ2-3,NA,TRBD2,TGTGCCACCAGCAGGCCCCTAGCGGGGGGGCCTCATACGCAGTATTTT,CATSRPLAGGPHTQYF
TRBV19,TRBJ2-1,NA,NA,TGTGCCAGTAGTATAGTCCCAACCTACAATGAGCAGTTCTTC,CASSIVPTYNEQFF
TRBV14,TRBJ2-5,NA,NA,TGTGCCAGCAGTCAAGTTGGGGCCGCCCAAGAGACCCAGTACTTC,CASSQVGAAQETQYF
TRBV18,TRBJ2-5,NA,TRBD2,TGTGCCAGCTCACGGCGGACTAGCGGGGAACAAGAGACCCAGTACTTC,CASSRRTSGEQETQYF
TRBV5-1,TRBJ1-2,NA,NA,TGCGCCAGCAGCCTCAACGCAGGGGCGGATCGAGGCTACACCTTC,CASSLNAGADRGYTF
TRBV5-6,TRBJ1-6,NA,NA,TGTGCCAGCAGCTTGGTCGTAATTGGTTCACCCCTCCACTTT,CASSLVVIGSPLHF
TRBV19,TRBJ2-3,NA,NA,TGTGCCAGTACGTGGGGCGGCACAGATACGCAGTATTTT,CASTWGGTDTQYF
TRBV30,TRBJ2-5,NA,NA,TGTGCCTGGAGCCCGAAAGAGACCCAGTACTTC,CAWSPKETQYF
TRBV12-3/TRBV12-4,TRBJ2-3,NA,NA,TGTGCCAGCAGCCCCGGAAGGCTAGCCCCGCAGTATTTT,CASSPGRLAPQYF
TRBV7-9,TRBJ2-7,NA,TRBD1,TGTGCCAGCACCAATCACGGACAGGGGAGTTACGAGCAGTACTTC,CASTNHGQGSYEQYF
TRBV10-3,TRBJ2-5,NA,NA,TGTGCCACCAGCCTCCGAGGTCAGGAGACCCAGTACTTC,CATSLRGQETQYF
TRBV29-1,TRBJ1-1,once,NA,TGCAGCGGGGGTTCAGGTGAAGCTTTCTTT,CSGGSGEAFF
TRBV7-6,TRBJ2-5,once,NA,TGTGCCAGCAGCTTAGGCTTGACCCGAGGCGAGACCCAGTACTTC,CASSLGLTRGETQYF
TRBV3-1,TRBJ2-2,NA,TRBD1,TGTGCCAGCAGCCACCGGGACAGGGGCACCGGGGAGCTGTTTTTT,CASSHRDRGTGELFF
TRBV7-2,TRBJ2-7,NA,TRBD2,TGTGCCAGCAGCCTGATCCCGGGACTAGGTCCCTACGAGCAGTACTTC,CASSLIPGLGPYEQYF
TRBV15,TRBJ2-1,NA,TRBD2,TGTGCCACCAGCAGAGATTGGACGGGGGGATACTACAATGAGCAGTTCTTC,CATSRDWTGGYYNEQFF
TRBV30,TRBJ2-7,once,NA,TGTGCCTGGAGTAAGGACCACTCCTACGAGCAGTACTTC,CAWSKDHSYEQYF
TRBV3-1,TRBJ2-4,NA,NA,TGTGCCAGCAGCCAAGGTGGTTTGGAGATTCAGTACTTC,CASSQGGLEIQYF
TRBV30,TRBJ1-6,once,NA,TGTGCCTGGAGTGAACAGGGATTGCGGAATTCACCCCTCCACTTT,CAWSEQGLRNSPLHF
TRBV10-3,TRBJ1-2,once,TRBD1,TGTGCCATCAGTGACCAGGGGGGCTATGGCTACACCTTC,CAISDQGGYGYTF
TRBV12-3/TRBV12-4,TRBJ2-1,NA,NA,TGTGCCAGCAAACAACAGGCAAACATCTACAATGAGCAGTTCTTC,CASKQQANIYNEQFF
TRBV5-1,TRBJ2-3,NA,TRBD1,TGCGCCAGCATTTCCGGGACAGCCACAGATACGCAGTATTTT,CASISGTATDTQYF
TRBV30,TRBJ2-7,NA,TRBD2,TGTGCCTGGAGTTCGGGACTAGGCTCCTACGAGCAGTACTTC,CAWSSGLGSYEQYF
TRBV18,TRBJ1-1,NA,NA,TGTGCCAGCTCACTCTCGGGACAGAACACTGAAGCTTTCTTT,CASSLSGQNTEAFF
TRBV12-3/TRBV12-4,TRBJ1-5,NA,TRBD1,TGTGCCAGCAGTTGGTACAGGGGAGGTAGCAATCAGCCCCAGCATTTT,CASSWYRGGSNQPQHF
TRBV11-2,TRBJ1-2,NA,NA,TGTGCCAGCAGCCACGGGGGGCCGGGCTACACCTTC,CASSHGGPGYTF
TRBV5-1,TRBJ1-2,NA,TRBD1,TGCGCCAGCAGCGAGAGACAGGGGTTTAGCTACACCTTC,CASSERQGFSYTF
TRBV5-1,TRBJ2-3,NA,NA,TGCGCCAGCAGCTTGATCGCAGGGGATACCACAGATACGCAGTATTTT,CASSLIAGDTTDTQYF
TRBV12-3/TRBV12-4,TRBJ2-7,few,TRBD1,TGTGCCAGCAGTTTGGGGACAGGGACCTACGAGCAGTACTTC,CASSLGTGTYEQYF
TRBV5-1,TRBJ2-5,NA,NA,TGCGCCAGCAGCTGGGGGTCGGAAGAGACCCAGTACTTC,CASSWGSEETQYF
TRBV12-3/TRBV12-4,TRBJ1-2,NA,NA,TGTGCCAGCAGTCCAGGGGTGGAATTCGGTGGCTACACCTTC,CASSPGVEFGGYTF
TRBV25-1,TRBJ1-6,NA,NA,TGTGCCAGCAGTGAATCCCTGGCAGGGACTGTCTCACCCCTCCACTTT,CASSESLAGTVSPLHF
TRBV29-1,TRBJ2-3,NA,TRBD2,TGCAGCGTTTTCCAGCGGGGGGGCCGGGCAGATACGCAGTATTTT,CSVFQRGGRADTQYF
TRBV11-2,TRBJ2-7,NA,TRBD1,TGTGCCAGCAGCTTACAGGGACAGGGTCCCTACGAGCAGTACTTC,CASSLQGQGPYEQYF
TRBV19,TRBJ1-5,NA,NA,TGTGCCAGTAGTAACTGGCTTCAGCCCCAGCATTTT,CASSNWLQPQHF
TRBV28,TRBJ1-6,NA,NA,TGTGCCAGCAGTTACGGGGCAAGTAATTCACCCCTCCACTTT,CASSYGASNSPLHF
TRBV7-9,TRBJ2-1,NA,TRBD2,TGTGCCAGCAGCTTAGGTAGCGGGGGGGCCTTCCGGTTCAATGAGCAGTTCTTC,CASSLGSGGAFRFNEQFF
TRBV28,TRBJ1-2,NA,NA,TGTGCCAGCAGTCTCTCGATGTCATATGGCTACACCTTC,CASSLSMSYGYTF
TRBV6-2/TRBV6-3,TRBJ1-1,once,TRBD1,TGTGCCAGCAGTTACCCAACACAGGGGGCGAGGACTGAAGCTTTCTTT,CASSYPTQGARTEAFF
TRBV30,TRBJ2-2,NA,NA,TGTGCCTGGAGCTTGACCCGGGATTCTAGGAGGACCGGGGAGCTGTTTTTT,CAWSLTRDSRRTGELFF
TRBV15,TRBJ2-1,NA,NA,TGTGCCACCAGCCGTTCTACTCAGAGCGGGTTCAATGAGCAGTTCTTC,CATSRSTQSGFNEQFF